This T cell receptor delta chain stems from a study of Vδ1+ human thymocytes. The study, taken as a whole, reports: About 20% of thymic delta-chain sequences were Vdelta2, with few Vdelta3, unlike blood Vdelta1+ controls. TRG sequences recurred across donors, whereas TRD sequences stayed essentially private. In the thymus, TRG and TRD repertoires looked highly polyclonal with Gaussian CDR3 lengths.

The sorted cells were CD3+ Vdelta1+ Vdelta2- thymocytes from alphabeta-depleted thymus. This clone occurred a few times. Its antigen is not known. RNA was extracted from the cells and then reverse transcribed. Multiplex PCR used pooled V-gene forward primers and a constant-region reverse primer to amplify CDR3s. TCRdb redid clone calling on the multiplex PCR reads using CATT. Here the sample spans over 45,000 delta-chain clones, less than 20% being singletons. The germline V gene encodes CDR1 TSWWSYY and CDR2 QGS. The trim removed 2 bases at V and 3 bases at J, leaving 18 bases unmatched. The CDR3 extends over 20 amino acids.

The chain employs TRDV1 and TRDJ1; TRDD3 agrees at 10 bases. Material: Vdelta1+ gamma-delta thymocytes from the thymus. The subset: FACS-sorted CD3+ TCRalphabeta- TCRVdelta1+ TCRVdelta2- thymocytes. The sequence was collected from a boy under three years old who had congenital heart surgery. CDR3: CALGEFVLQLGDKRADKLIF. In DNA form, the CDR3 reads TGTGCTCTTGGGGAATTTGTCCTACAGCTGGGGGATAAGAGAGCCGATAAACTCATCTTT.